A selection of T cell receptor beta chains follows, all from one sample in a study of blood T cell repertoires in COVID-19. Data came from immunoSEQ multiplex PCR; TCRdb stores just in-frame clones and leaves some out. The sample lists roughly 91,000 clones; about 83% were seen once. Sequenced: peripheral blood. The receptors originated from a man between 65 and 85 years old with active or convalescent COVID-19. Both conserved end residues are part of each CDR3. D genes are given only for firm matches. Clone size appears in some rows only: once, few, many, or a class for an expanded clone.

J: TRBJ1-5
length: 14
V: TRBV7-8
size: .
D: .
DNA: TGTGCCAGCAGCTTCGCAGGGATCAATCAGCCCCAGCATTTT
CDR3: CASSFAGINQPQHF

J: TRBJ1-4
length: 15
V: TRBV28
size: few
D: .
DNA: TGTGCCAGCAGTACACAAACCACAACTAATGAAAAACTGTTTTTT
CDR3: CASSTQTTTNEKLFF

J: TRBJ1-2
length: 18
V: TRBV2
size: .
D: .
DNA: TGTGCCAGCAGTGAGTTCAAGGCAGGACTACAACCTAACTATGGCTACACCTTC
CDR3: CASSEFKAGLQPNYGYTF

J: TRBJ1-2
length: 13
V: TRBV3-1/TRBV3-2
size: .
D: .
DNA: TGTGCCAGCAGCCAAGATAAAGGAGAGGGCTACACCTTC
CDR3: CASSQDKGEGYTF

J: TRBJ1-3
length: 15
V: TRBV9
size: .
D: .
DNA: TGTGCCAGCAGCGTAGGGGGCGACTCTGGAAACACCATATATTTT
CDR3: CASSVGGDSGNTIYF

J: TRBJ2-5
length: 16
V: TRBV3-1/TRBV3-2
size: few
D: .
DNA: TGTGCCAGCAGCCAAGGTTTGGGCAGAAGTCAAGAGACCCAGTACTTC
CDR3: CASSQGLGRSQETQYF

J: TRBJ1-1
length: 14
V: TRBV6-5
size: .
D: TRBD1
DNA: TGTGCCAGCATTCCGCGACAGGGAGAGACTGAAGCTTTCTTT
CDR3: CASIPRQGETEAFF

J: TRBJ2-3
length: 14
V: TRBV6-5
size: .
D: .
DNA: TGTGCCAGCAGTTACTCTGGGGGGGCTGATACGCAGTATTTT
CDR3: CASSYSGGADTQYF

J: TRBJ2-2
length: 16
V: TRBV9
size: .
D: .
DNA: TGTGCCAGCAGCGTACTGCCGGTGACGAACACCGGGGAGCTGTTTTTT
CDR3: CASSVLPVTNTGELFF

J: TRBJ1-4
length: 15
V: TRBV6-1
size: .
D: .
DNA: TGTGCCAGCAGTGAAATCGGAGCAACTAATGAAAAACTGTTTTTT
CDR3: CASSEIGATNEKLFF

J: TRBJ2-5
length: 15
V: TRBV2
size: .
D: .
DNA: TGTGCCAGCACTTCAAGCGGCAACTTTGGAGAGACCCAGTACTTC
CDR3: CASTSSGNFGETQYF

J: TRBJ1-2
length: 13
V: TRBV6-5
size: .
D: .
DNA: TGTGCCAGCAAAAGGAGTACTAACTATGGCTACACCTTC
CDR3: CASKRSTNYGYTF

J: TRBJ1-6
length: 12
V: TRBV7-9
size: .
D: .
DNA: TGTGCCAGCAGCTCGGACAGTTCACCCCTCCACTTT
CDR3: CASSSDSSPLHF

J: TRBJ2-7
length: 15
V: TRBV4-1
size: .
D: .
DNA: TGCGCCAGCAGCCAAGAGGGCCAGGGGTGGTACGAGCAGTACTTC
CDR3: CASSQEGQGWYEQYF

J: TRBJ2-7
length: 12
V: TRBV21-1
size: .
D: .
DNA: TGTGCCAGCAGCACCCTAGCCTACGAGCAGTACTTC
CDR3: CASSTLAYEQYF

J: TRBJ1-2
length: 15
V: TRBV6-5
size: .
D: .
DNA: TGTGCCAGCAGGCTGGACTCCCAGGGGAACTATGGCTACACCTTC
CDR3: CASRLDSQGNYGYTF

J: TRBJ2-7
length: 14
V: TRBV6-6
size: once
D: TRBD2
DNA: TGTGCCAGCAGTTTAGCGGGGGGGAATTACGAGCAGTACTTC
CDR3: CASSLAGGNYEQYF

J: TRBJ1-2
length: 15
V: TRBV19
size: .
D: TRBD1
DNA: TGTGCCAGTAGAAGGCCAGACAGGGCTAACTATGGCTACACCTTC
CDR3: CASRRPDRANYGYTF

J: TRBJ1-5
length: 18
V: TRBV19
size: .
D: .
DNA: TGTGCCAGTATGCCCTATGGAGGACAGACCTATAGCAATCAGCCCCAGCATTTT
CDR3: CASMPYGGQTYSNQPQHF

J: TRBJ2-5
length: 14
V: TRBV18
size: .
D: .
DNA: TGTGCCAGCTCACCACCTGGGGAGAGAGAGACCCAGTACTTC
CDR3: CASSPPGERETQYF

J: TRBJ1-1
length: 18
V: TRBV18
size: .
D: TRBD1
DNA: TGTGCCAGCTCACCCCCCCAGCCCCAGGGGGCGGGCGGCACTGAAGCTTTCTTT
CDR3: CASSPPQPQGAGGTEAFF

J: TRBJ2-1
length: 13
V: TRBV7-2
size: few
D: .
DNA: TGTGCCAGCAGCTTATCCAGACTAAATGAGCAGTTCTTC
CDR3: CASSLSRLNEQFF

J: TRBJ2-3
length: 15
V: TRBV15
size: once
D: TRBD2
DNA: TGTGCCACCAGTCAAGCGGGGGGCCGAGGGGATACGCAGTATTTT
CDR3: CATSQAGGRGDTQYF

J: TRBJ2-6
length: 15
V: TRBV2
size: .
D: .
DNA: TGTGCCAGCAGCCTCCTGGACATCCAGGTCAACGTCCTGACTTTC
CDR3: CASSLLDIQVNVLTF

J: TRBJ1-5
length: 13
V: TRBV30
size: few
D: .
DNA: TGTGCCTCTTGGGAGGGGTTGGGTCAGCCCCAGCATTTT
CDR3: CASWEGLGQPQHF

J: TRBJ2-1
length: 16
V: TRBV6-1
size: .
D: .
DNA: TGTGCCAGCAGTGAATCTCTAGGGGCGTACTGGGATGAGCAGTTCTTC
CDR3: CASSESLGAYWDEQFF

J: TRBJ1-6
length: 15
V: TRBV9
size: .
D: TRBD1
DNA: TGTGCCAGCAGCCCTAGGGACAGTCATAATTCACCCCTCCACTTT
CDR3: CASSPRDSHNSPLHF

J: TRBJ1-2
length: 13
V: TRBV6-5
size: .
D: .
DNA: TGTGCCAGCAGTTACTCAACCGGACTATTCTACACCTTC
CDR3: CASSYSTGLFYTF

J: TRBJ1-2
length: 14
V: TRBV27
size: .
D: TRBD1
DNA: TGTGCCAGCAGTTTAGACGGGACAGCTCTAGGCTACACCTTC
CDR3: CASSLDGTALGYTF

J: TRBJ1-1
length: 13
V: TRBV5-4
size: .
D: .
DNA: TGTGCCAGCAGCTTGACAGTGACCAATGAAGCTTTCTTT
CDR3: CASSLTVTNEAFF

J: TRBJ2-7
length: 13
V: TRBV6-5
size: .
D: TRBD2
DNA: TGTGCCAGCAGCGGCGGGGGGAATTACGAGCAGTACTTC
CDR3: CASSGGGNYEQYF

J: TRBJ2-7
length: 14
V: TRBV7-2
size: .
D: TRBD2
DNA: TGTGCCAGCAGCCCCAGCGGGGGGAAGGCCGAGCAGTACTTC
CDR3: CASSPSGGKAEQYF

J: TRBJ1-1
length: 14
V: TRBV3-1/TRBV3-2
size: .
D: .
DNA: TGTGCCAGCAGTTTCTCCGACAGGAACACTGAAGCTTTCTTT
CDR3: CASSFSDRNTEAFF

J: TRBJ2-3
length: 16
V: TRBV7-3
size: .
D: TRBD2
DNA: TGTGCCAGCAGCTTATACGGCGGGGGAGGGACAGATACGCAGTATTTT
CDR3: CASSLYGGGGTDTQYF

J: TRBJ1-1
length: 15
V: TRBV5-4
size: .
D: TRBD1
DNA: TGTGCCAGCAGCTTGGGACAGGGGCAACTCTTTGAAGCTTTCTTT
CDR3: CASSLGQGQLFEAFF

J: TRBJ2-2
length: 15
V: TRBV7-2
size: .
D: .
DNA: TGTGCCAGCAGCCCGGGGAGAACGAACACCGGGGAGCTGTTTTTT
CDR3: CASSPGRTNTGELFF

J: TRBJ2-1
length: 13
V: TRBV7-3
size: .
D: TRBD1
DNA: TGTGCCAGCAGCACAGGGACAGCCAATTCGCAGTTCTTC
CDR3: CASSTGTANSQFF